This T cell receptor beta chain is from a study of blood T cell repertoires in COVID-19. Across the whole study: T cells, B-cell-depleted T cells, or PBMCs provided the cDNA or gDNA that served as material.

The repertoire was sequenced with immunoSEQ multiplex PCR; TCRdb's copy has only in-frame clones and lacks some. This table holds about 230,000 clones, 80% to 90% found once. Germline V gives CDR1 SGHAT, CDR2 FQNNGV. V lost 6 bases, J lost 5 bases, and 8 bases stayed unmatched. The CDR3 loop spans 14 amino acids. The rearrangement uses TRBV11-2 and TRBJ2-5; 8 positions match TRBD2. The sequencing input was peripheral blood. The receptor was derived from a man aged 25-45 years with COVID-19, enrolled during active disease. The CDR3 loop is CASRTLGGAETQYF. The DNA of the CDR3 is TGTGCCAGCAGAACCCTCGGGGGGGCGGAGACCCAGTACTTC.